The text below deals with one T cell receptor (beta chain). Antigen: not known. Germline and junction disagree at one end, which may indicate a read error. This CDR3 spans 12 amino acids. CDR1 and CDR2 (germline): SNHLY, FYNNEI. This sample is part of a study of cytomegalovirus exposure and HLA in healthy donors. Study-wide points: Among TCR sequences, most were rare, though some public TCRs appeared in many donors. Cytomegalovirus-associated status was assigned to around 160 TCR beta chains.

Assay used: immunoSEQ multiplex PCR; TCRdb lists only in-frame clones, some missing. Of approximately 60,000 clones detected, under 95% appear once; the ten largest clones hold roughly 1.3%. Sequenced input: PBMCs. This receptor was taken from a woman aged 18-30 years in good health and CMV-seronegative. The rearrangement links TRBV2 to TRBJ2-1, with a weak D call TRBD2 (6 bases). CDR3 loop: CASREGGVEQFF. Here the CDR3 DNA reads TGTGCCAGCAGGGAAGGCGGGGTAGAGCAGTTCTTC.